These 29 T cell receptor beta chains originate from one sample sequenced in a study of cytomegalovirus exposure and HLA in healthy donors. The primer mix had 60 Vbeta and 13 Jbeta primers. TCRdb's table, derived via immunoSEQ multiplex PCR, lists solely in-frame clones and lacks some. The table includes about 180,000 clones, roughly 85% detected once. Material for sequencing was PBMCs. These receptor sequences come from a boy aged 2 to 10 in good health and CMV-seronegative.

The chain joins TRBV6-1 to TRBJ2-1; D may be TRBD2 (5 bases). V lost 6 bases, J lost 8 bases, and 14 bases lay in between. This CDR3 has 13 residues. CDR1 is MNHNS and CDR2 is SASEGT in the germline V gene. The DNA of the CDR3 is TGTGCCAGCAGGCGGACCGAGGGCCATGAGCAGTTCTTC. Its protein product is CASRRTEGHEQFF.

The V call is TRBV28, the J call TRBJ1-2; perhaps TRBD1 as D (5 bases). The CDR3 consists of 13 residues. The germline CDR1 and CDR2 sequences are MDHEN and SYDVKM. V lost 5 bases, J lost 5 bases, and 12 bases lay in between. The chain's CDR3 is CASSSGTRYGYTF. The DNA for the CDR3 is TGTGCCAGCAGTAGCGGGACGAGATATGGCTACACCTTC.

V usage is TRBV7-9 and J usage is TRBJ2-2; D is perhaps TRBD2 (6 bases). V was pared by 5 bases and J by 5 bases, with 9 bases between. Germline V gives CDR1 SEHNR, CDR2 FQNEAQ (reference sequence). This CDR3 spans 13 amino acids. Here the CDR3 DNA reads TGTGCCAGCAGCCGCGGGGATACCGGGGAGCTGTTTTTT. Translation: CASSRGDTGELFF.

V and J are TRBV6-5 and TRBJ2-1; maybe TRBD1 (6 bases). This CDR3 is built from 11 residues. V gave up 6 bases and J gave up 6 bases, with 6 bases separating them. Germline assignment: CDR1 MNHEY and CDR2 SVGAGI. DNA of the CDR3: TGTGCCAGCAGCAGGGGCAATGAGCAGTTCTTC. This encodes CASSRGNEQFF.

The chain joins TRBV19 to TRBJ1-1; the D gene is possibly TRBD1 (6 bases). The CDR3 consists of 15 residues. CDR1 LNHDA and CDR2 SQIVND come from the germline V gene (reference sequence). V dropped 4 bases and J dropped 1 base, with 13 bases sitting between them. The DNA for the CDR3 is TGTGCCAGTAGTAGACTCCGGGACAAGAACACTGAAGCTTTCTTT. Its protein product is CASSRLRDKNTEAFF.

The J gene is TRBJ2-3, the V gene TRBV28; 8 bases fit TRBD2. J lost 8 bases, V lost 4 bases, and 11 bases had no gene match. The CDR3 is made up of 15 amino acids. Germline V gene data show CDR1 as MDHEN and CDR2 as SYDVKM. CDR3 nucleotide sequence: TGTGCCAGCAGTTCCAGCGGGGGAGGTCTCGGTACGCAGTATTTT. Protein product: CASSSSGGGLGTQYF.

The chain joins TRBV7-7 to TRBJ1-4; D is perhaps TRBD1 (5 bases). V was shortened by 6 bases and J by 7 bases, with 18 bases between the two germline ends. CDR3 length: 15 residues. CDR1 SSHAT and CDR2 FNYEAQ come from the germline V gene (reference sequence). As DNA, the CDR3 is TGTGCCAGCAGTCCAACGGGGCTCGGGGGTGAAAAACTGTTTTTT. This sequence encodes CASSPTGLGGEKLFF.

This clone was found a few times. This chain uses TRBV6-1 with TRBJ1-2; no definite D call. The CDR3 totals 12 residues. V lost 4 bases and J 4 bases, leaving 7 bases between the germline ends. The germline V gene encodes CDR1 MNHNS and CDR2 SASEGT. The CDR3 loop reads CASSVAVYGYTF. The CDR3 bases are TGTGCCAGCAGTGTCGCGGTCTATGGCTACACCTTC.

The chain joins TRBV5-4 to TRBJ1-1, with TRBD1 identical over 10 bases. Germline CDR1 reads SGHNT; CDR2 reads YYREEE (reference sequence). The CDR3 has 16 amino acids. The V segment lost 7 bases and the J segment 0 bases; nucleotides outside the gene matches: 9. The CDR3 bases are TGTGCCAGCGAGGACAGGGGGAGGCTCTTGAACACTGAAGCTTTCTTT. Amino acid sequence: CASEDRGRLLNTEAFF. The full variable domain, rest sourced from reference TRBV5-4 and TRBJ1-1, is ETGVTQSPTHLIKTRGQQVTLRCSSQSGHNTVSWYQQALGQGPQFIFQYYREEENGRGNFPPRFSGLQFPNYSSELNVNALELDDSALYLCASEDRGRLLNTEAFFGQGTRLTVV.

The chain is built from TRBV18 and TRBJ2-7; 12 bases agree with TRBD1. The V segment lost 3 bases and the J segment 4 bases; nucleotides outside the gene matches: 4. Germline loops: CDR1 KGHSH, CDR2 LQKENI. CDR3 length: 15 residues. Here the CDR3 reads CASSPGTGGAYEQYV. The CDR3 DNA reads TGTGCCAGCTCACCGGGGACAGGGGGCGCGTACGAGCAGTACGTC.

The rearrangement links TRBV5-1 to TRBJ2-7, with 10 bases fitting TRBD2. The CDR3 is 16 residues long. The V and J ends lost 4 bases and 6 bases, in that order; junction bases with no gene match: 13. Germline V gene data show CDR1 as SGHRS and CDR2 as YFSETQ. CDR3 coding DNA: TGCGCCAGCAGCGGGGCTAGCGGGAGAAATGGTGGCGAGCAGTACTTC. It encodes CASSGASGRNGGEQYF.

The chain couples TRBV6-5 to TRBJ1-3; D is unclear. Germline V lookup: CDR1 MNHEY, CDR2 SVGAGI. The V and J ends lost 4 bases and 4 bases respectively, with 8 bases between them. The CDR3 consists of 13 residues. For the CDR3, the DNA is TGTGCCAGCAGTTCCGTGACAGGAAACACCATATATTTT. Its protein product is CASSSVTGNTIYF.

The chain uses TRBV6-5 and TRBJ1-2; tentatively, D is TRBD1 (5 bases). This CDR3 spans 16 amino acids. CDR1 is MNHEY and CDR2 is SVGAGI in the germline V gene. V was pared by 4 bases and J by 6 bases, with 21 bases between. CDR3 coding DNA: TGTGCCAGCAGTTTATATGACAGCCACCCTGGGGATGGCTACACCTTC. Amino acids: CASSLYDSHPGDGYTF.

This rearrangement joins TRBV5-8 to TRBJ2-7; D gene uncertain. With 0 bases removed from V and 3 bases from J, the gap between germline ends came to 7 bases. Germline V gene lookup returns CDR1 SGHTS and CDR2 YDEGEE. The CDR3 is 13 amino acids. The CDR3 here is CASSLVADYEQYF. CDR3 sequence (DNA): TGTGCCAGCAGCTTGGTGGCAGACTACGAGCAGTACTTC.

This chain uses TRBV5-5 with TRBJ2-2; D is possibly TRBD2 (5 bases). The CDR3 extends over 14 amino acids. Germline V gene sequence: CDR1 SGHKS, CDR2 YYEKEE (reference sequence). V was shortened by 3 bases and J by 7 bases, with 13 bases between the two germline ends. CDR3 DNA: TGTGCCAGCAGCTGGGAACACGGAGGCGGGGAGCTGTTTTTT. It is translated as CASSWEHGGGELFF.

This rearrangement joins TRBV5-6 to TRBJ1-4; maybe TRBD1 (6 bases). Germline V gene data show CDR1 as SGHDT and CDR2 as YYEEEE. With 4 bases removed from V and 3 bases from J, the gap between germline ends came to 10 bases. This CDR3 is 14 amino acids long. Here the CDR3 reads CASSLQGPNEKLFF. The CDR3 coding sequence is TGTGCCAGCAGCCTACAGGGTCCTAATGAAAAACTGTTTTTT.

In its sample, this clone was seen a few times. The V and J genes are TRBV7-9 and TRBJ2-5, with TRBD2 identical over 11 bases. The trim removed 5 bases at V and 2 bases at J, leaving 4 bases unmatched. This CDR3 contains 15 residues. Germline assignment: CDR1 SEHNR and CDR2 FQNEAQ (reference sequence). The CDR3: CASSPGLADQETQYF. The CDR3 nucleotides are TGTGCCAGCAGCCCGGGACTAGCGGATCAAGAGACCCAGTACTTC.

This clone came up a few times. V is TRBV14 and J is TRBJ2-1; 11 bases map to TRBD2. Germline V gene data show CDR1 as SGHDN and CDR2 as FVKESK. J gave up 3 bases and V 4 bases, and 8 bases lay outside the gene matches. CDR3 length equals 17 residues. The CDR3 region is CASSRTWGTSGYNEQFF. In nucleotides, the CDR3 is TGTGCCAGCAGCCGGACGTGGGGGACTAGCGGCTACAATGAGCAGTTCTTC.

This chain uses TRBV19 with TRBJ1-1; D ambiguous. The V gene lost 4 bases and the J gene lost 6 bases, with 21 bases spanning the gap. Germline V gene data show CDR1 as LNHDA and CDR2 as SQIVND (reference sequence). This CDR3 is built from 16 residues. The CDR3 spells CASSTARLNNWPEAFF. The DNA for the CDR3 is TGTGCCAGTAGTACTGCTAGACTCAACAATTGGCCTGAAGCTTTCTTT.

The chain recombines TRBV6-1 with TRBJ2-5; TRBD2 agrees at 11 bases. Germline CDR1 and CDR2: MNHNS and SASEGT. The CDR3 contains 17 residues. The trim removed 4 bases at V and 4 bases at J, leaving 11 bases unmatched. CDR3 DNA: TGTGCCAGCAGTGGCCAGACTAGCGGGGTAACAGGAGAGACCCAGTACTTC. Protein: CASSGQTSGVTGETQYF.

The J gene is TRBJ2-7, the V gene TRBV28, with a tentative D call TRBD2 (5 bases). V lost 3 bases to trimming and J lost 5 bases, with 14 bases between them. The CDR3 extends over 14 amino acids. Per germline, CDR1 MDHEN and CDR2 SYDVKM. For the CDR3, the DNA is TGTGCCAGCAGTTTCCGGGGTGGTGGGGACGAGCAGTACTTC. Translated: CASSFRGGGDEQYF.

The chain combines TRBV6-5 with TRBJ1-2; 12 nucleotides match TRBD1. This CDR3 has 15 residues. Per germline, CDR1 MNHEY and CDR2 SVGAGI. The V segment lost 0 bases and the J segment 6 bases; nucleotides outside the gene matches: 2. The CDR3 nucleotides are TGTGCCAGCAGTTACTCGGGACAGGGGGCTGATGGCTACACCTTC. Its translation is CASSYSGQGADGYTF.

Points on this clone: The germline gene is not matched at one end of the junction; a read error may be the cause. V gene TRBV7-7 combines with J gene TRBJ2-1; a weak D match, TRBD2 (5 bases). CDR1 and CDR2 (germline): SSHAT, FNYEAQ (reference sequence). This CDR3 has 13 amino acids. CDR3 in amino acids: CASSPIVDSTQFF. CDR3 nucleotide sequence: TGTGCTAGCAGCCCGATTGTGGACTCGACGCAGTTCTTC.

The CDR3 loop is CASSYGGARETQYF. Written as DNA, the CDR3 is TGTGCCAGCAGTTACGGCGGGGCTCGAGAGACCCAGTACTTC. The chain recombines TRBV6-7 with TRBJ2-5, with D possibly matching TRBD2 (6 bases). TRBV6-7 is marked as an open reading frame, function uncertain. V lost 2 bases, J lost 4 bases, and 11 bases lay in between. CDR3 size: 14 residues.

CDR3 DNA sequence: TGTGCCAGCAGCCCGGACAACTACGAGCAGTACGTC. This encodes CASSPDNYEQYV. The chain couples TRBV28 to TRBJ2-7, with D perhaps matching TRBD1 (5 bases). Trimming left V 6 bases short and J 3 bases short, with 9 bases between. CDR1 MDHEN and CDR2 SYDVKM come from the germline V gene. The CDR3 sequence is 12 residues long.

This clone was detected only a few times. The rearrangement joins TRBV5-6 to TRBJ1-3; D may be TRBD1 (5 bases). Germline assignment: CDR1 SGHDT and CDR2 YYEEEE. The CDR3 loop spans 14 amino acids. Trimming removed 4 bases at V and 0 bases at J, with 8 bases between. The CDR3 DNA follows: TGTGCCAGCAGCAGGGGTCGCTCTGGAAACACCATATATTTT. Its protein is CASSRGRSGNTIYF. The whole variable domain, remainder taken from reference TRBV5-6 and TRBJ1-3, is DAGVTQSPTHLIKTRGQQVTLRCSPKSGHDTVSWYQQALGQGPQFIFQYYEEEERQRGNFPDRFSGHQFPNYSSELNVNALLLGDSALYLCASSRGRSGNTIYFGEGSWLTVV.

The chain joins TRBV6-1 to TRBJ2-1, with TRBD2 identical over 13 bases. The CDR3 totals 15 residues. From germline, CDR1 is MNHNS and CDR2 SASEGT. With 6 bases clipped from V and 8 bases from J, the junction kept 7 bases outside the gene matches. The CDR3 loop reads CASRTGTSGTDEQFF. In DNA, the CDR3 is TGTGCCAGCAGAACCGGGACTAGCGGGACCGATGAGCAGTTCTTC.

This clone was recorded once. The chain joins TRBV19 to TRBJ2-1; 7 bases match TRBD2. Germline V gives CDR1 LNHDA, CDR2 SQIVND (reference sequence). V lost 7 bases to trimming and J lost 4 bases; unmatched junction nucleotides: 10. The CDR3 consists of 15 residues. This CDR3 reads CASITQEGGYNEQFF. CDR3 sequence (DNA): TGTGCCAGTATAACGCAGGAGGGAGGGTACAATGAGCAGTTCTTC.

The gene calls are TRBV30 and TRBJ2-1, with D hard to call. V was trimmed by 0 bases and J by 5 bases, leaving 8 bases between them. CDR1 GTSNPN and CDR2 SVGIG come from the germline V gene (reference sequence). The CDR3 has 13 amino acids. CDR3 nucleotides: TGTGCCTGGAGTGTACAGAACAACAATGAGCAGTTCTTC. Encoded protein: CAWSVQNNNEQFF.